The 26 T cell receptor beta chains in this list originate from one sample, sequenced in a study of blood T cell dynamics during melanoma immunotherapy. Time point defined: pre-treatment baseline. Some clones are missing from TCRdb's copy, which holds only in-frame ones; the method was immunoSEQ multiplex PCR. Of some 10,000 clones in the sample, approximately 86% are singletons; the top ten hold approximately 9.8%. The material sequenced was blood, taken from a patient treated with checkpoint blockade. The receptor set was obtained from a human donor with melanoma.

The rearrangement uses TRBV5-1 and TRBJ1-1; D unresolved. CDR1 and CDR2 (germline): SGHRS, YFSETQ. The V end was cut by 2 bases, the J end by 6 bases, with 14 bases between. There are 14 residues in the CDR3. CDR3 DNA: TGCGCCAGCAGCTTTTCTCGGACGTTGTCTGAAGCTTTCTTT. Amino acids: CASSFSRTLSEAFF. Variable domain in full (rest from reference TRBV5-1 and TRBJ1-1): KAGVTQTPRYLIKTRGQQVTLSCSPISGHRSVSWYQQTPGQGLQFLFEYFSETQRNKGNFPGRFSGRQFSNSRSEMNVSTLELGDSALYLCASSFSRTLSEAFFGQGTRLTVV.

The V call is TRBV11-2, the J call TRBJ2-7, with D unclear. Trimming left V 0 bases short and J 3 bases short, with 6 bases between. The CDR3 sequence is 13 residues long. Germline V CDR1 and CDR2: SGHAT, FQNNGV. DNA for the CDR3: TGTGCCAGCAGCTTAGAGGCAAGCTACGAGCAGTACTTC. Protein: CASSLEASYEQYF.

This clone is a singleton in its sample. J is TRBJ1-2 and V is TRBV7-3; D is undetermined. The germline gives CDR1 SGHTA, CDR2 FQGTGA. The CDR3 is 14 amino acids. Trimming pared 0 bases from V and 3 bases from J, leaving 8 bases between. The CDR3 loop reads CASSLTPQDYGYTF. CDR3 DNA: TGTGCCAGCAGCTTAACCCCCCAGGACTATGGCTACACCTTC.

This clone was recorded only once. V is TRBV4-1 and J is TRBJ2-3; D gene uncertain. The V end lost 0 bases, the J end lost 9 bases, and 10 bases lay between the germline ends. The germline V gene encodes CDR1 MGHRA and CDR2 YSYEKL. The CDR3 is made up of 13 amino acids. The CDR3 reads CASSQEGGATQYF. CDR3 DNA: TGCGCCAGCAGCCAAGAAGGCGGCGCGACGCAGTATTTT.

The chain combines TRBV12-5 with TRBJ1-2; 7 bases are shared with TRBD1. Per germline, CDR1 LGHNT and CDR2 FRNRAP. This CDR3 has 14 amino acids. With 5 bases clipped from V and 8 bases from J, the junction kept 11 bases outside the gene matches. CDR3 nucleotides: TGTGCTAGTGGTATACCCCCGGGACAGCGAGGCTACACCTTC. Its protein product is CASGIPPGQRGYTF.

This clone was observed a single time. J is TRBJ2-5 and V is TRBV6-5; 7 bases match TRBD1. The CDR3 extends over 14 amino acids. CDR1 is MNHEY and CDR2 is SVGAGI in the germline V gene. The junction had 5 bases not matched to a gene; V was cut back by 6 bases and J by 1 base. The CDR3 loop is CASSRQGTQETQYF. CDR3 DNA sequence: TGTGCCAGCAGCCGACAGGGTACCCAAGAGACCCAGTACTTC.

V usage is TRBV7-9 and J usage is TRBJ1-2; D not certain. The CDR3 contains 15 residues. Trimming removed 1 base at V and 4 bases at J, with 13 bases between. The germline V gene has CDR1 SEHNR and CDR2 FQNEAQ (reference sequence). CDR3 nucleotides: TGTGCCAGCAGCTTAGGAACAACGAACTCCTATGGCTACACCTTC. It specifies CASSLGTTNSYGYTF.

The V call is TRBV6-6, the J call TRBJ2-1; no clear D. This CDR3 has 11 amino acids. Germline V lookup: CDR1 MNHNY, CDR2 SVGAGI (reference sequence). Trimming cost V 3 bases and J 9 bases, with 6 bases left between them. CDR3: CASSYGPEQFF. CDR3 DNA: TGTGCCAGCAGTTATGGCCCTGAGCAGTTCTTC.

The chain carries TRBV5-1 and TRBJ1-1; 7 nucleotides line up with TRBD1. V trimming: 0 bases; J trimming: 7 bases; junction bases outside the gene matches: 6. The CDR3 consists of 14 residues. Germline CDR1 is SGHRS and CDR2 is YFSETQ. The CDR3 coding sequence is TGCGCCAGCAGCTTGGATCCCCGGGACAGTGAAGCTTTCTTT. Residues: CASSLDPRDSEAFF.

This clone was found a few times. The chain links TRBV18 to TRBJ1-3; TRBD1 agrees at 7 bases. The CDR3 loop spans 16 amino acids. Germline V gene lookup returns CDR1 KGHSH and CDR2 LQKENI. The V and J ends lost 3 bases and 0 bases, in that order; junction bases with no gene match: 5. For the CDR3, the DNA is TGTGCCAGCTCACCCGATCCAGGGGGCTCTGGAAACACCATATATTTT. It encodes CASSPDPGGSGNTIYF.

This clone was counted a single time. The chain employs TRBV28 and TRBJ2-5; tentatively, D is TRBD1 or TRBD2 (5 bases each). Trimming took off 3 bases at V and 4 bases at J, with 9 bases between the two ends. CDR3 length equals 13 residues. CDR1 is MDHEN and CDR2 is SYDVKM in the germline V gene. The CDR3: CASSFGGRETQYF. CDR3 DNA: TGTGCCAGCAGTTTTGGGGGACGAGAGACCCAGTACTTC.

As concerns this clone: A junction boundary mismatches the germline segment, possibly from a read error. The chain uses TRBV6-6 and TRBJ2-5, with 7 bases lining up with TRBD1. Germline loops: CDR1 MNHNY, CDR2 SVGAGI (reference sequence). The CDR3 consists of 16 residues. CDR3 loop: CASSYSIGTAKETQHF. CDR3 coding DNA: TGTGCCAGCAGTTACTCGATAGGGACAGCGAAAGAGACCCAGCACTTC.

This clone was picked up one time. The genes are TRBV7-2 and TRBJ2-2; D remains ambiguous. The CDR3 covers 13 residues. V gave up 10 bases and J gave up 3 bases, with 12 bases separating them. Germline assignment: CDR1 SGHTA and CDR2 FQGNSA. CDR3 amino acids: CANHNQYTGELFF. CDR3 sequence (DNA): TGTGCCAACCATAACCAATACACCGGGGAGCTGTTTTTT.

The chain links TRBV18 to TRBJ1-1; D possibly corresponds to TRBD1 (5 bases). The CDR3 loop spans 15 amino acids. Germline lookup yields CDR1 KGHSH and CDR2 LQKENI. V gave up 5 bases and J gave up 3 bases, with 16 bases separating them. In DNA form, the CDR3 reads TGTGCCAGCTCAGAACGACCAGGGTGGGACACTGAAGCTTTCTTT. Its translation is CASSERPGWDTEAFF.

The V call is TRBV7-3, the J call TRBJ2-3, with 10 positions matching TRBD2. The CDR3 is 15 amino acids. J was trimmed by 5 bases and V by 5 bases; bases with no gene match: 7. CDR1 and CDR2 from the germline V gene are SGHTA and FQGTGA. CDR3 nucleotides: TGTGCCAGCAGCCTTAGCGGGGGGAGTGGAGATACGCAGTATTTT. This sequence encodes CASSLSGGSGDTQYF.

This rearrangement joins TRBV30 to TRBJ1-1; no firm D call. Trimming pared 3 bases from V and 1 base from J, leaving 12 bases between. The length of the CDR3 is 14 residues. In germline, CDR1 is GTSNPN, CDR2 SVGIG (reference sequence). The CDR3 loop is CAWRIGDRNTEAFF. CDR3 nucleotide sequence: TGTGCCTGGAGGATTGGCGATCGGAACACTGAAGCTTTCTTT.

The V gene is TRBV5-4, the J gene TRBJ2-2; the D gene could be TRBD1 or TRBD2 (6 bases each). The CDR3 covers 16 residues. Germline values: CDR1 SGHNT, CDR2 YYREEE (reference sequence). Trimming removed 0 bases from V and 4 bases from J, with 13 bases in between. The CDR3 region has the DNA TGTGCCAGCAGCTTGGGCCGAGGAGGGGGCACCGGGGAGCTGTTTTTT. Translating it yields CASSLGRGGGTGELFF.

CDR3 protein: CASSTTGLGGGNQPQHF. The CDR3 nucleotides are TGTGCCAGCAGCACGACGGGGCTTGGGGGTGGCAATCAGCCCCAGCATTTT. This chain joins TRBV5-6 and TRBJ1-5; D is perhaps TRBD1 (5 bases). V lost 4 bases and J lost 2, with 19 bases in between. Germline CDR1 reads SGHDT; CDR2 reads YYEEEE. The CDR3 sequence is 17 residues long.

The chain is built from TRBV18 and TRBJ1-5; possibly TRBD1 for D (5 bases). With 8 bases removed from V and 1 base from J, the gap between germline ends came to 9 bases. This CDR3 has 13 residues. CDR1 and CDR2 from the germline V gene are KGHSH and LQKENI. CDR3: CASAAGSNQPQHF. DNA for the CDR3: TGTGCCAGCGCCGCAGGGAGCAATCAGCCCCAGCATTTT.

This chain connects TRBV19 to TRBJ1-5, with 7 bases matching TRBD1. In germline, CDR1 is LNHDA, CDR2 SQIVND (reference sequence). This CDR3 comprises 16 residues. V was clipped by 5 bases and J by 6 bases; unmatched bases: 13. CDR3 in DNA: TGTGCCAGTAGTGCCCGGAGACAGGGAAAGGGTCAGCCCCAGCATTTT. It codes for CASSARRQGKGQPQHF.

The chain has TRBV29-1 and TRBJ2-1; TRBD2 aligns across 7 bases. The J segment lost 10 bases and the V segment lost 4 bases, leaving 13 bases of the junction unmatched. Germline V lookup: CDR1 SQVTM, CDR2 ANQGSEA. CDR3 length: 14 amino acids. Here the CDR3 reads CSVVRGSSLQEQFF. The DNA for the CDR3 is TGCAGCGTTGTGCGGGGGAGCAGTCTTCAGGAGCAGTTCTTC.

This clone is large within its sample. CDR3 sequence: CASSANRGLNEQFF. CDR3 bases: TGTGCCAGCAGTGCTAACAGGGGACTCAATGAGCAGTTCTTC. The chain carries TRBV6-1 and TRBJ2-1; D may be TRBD1 (7 bases). The CDR3 totals 14 residues. V lost 4 bases, J lost 6 bases, and 13 bases lay in between. Germline values: CDR1 MNHNS, CDR2 SASEGT.

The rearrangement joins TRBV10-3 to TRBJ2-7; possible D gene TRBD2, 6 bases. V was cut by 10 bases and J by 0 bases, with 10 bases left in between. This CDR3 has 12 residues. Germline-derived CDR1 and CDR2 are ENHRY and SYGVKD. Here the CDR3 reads CATGTYSYEQYF. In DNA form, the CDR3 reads TGTGCCACCGGGACTTACTCCTACGAGCAGTACTTC.

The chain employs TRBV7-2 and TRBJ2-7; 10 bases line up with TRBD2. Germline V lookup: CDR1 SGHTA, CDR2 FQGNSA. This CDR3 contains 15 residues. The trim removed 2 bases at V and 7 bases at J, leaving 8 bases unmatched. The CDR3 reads CASSLIGLAGEEQYF. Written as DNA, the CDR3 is TGTGCCAGCAGCTTAATCGGGCTAGCGGGGGAGGAGCAGTACTTC.

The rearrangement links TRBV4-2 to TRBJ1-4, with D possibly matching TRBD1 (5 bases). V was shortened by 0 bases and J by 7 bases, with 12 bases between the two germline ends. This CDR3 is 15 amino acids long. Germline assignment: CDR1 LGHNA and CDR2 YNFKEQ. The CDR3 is CASSQDGGITEKLFF. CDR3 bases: TGTGCCAGCAGCCAAGACGGGGGGATAACTGAAAAACTGTTTTTT.

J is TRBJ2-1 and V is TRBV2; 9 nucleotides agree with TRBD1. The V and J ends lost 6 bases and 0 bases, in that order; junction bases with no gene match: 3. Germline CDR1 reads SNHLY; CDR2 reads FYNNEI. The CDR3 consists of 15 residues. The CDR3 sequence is CASSPTGGSYNEQFF. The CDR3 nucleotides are TGTGCCAGCAGCCCGACAGGGGGCTCCTACAATGAGCAGTTCTTC. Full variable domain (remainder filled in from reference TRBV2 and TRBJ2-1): EPEVTQTPSHQVTQMGQEVILRCVPISNHLYFYWYRQILGQKVEFLVSFYNNEISEKSEIFDDQFSVERPDGSNFTLKIRSTKLEDSAMYFCASSPTGGSYNEQFFGPGTRLTVL.